This T cell receptor beta chain came from a study of shared clonotypes between healthy human individuals. Notes on the study in general: Investigators expected sequencing depth to affect clonotype sharing among donors. Sampling involved blood alone; tissue repertoires likely differ.

The assay was immunoSEQ multiplex PCR, and TCRdb's table has in-frame clones only and misses some. The sample shows about 2.4 million clones, 93% of them seen only once. As concerns this clone: Its matching antigen is unknown.

Germline V lookup: CDR1 SGHDT, CDR2 YYEEEE. This CDR3 region has 15 residues. Trimming cost V 2 bases and J 0 bases; bases outside gene matches: 0. This sequence joins TRBV5-6 and TRBJ2-1; TRBD2 aligns across 9 bases. The TCR comes from a man between 18 and 35 years old in good health. Some clones in this sample may be carry-over from other donors' samples. The sample consisted of naive CD4+ T cells from PBMCs. Subset noted: CD45RA+ positively selected. CDR3 protein: CASSFSGSSYNEQFF. CDR3 nucleotides: TGTGCCAGCAGCTTTAGCGGGAGCTCCTACAATGAGCAGTTCTTC.